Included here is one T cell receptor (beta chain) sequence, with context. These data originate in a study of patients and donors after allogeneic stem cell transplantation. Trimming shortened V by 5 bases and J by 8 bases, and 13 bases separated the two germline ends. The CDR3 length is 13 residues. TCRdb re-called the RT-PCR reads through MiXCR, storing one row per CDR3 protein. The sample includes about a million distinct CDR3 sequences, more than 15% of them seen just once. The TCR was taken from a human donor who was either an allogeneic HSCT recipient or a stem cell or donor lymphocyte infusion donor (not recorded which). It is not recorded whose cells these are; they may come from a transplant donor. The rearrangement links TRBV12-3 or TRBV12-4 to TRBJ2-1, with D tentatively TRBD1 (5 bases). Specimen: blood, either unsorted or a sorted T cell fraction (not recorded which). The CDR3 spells CASSRAGPDEQFF. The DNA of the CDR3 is TGTGCCAGCAGTAGGGCAGGGCCCGATGAGCAGTTCTTC.